This TCR beta chain is from a study of control samples from healthy donors and cancer patients. The germline CDR1 and CDR2 sequences are MNHEY and SMNVEV (reference sequence). The CDR3 extends over 15 amino acids. V was cut by 5 bases and J by 0 bases, with 11 bases left in between. Here immunoSEQ multiplex PCR was the method, and the copy in TCRdb shows in-frame clones only, minus some. Here the sample spans fewer than 40,000 clones, roughly 95% being singletons. The sequenced sample consisted of blood. The V and J genes are TRBV27 and TRBJ1-5, with D unresolved. This clonotype was sampled from a man between 60 and 75 years old in good health. The CDR3 nucleotides read TGTGCCAGCAGTAGTAACAGTGTTAGCAATCAGCCCCAGCATTTT. Encoded protein: CASSSNSVSNQPQHF.